This paragraph reports one TCR beta chain. Its antigen is unidentified. In germline, CDR1 is SGHAT, CDR2 FQNNGV. CDR3 length: 17 amino acids. The J segment lost 1 base and the V segment lost 9 bases, leaving 11 bases of the junction unmatched. Multiplex PCR employing 32 V and 13 J primers generated amplicons of the TCR beta CDR3. Each CDR3 protein gets one entry after TCRdb re-called the multiplex PCR reads with MiXCR. There are nearly 15,000 distinct CDR3 sequences in the sample; approximately 30% occur only once, and over 12% lies in the top ten. Bulk tumor gDNA, about 630 ng per sample, served as the TCR template. Biopsies that were spaced far apart were taken, several per primary tumor, during surgery. The patients were newly diagnosed with non-small cell lung cancer, had not been treated, and had curative surgery. All donors had received a new diagnosis of non-small cell lung cancer and were undergoing surgery with curative intent.

These data originate in a study of immune heterogeneity within non-small cell lung tumors. Overall study findings and caveats: Multiple tumor sites within a patient showed recurrence of identical dominant CDR3 beta clonotypes; site-unique high-frequency clones were present as well.

This clonotype was sampled from a woman between 50 and 59 years old with non-small cell lung cancer. Material for sequencing was lung tumor tissue. The chain combines TRBV11-2 with TRBJ2-5; TRBD2 agrees at 13 bases. CDR3 loop: CASSRTGTSGTQETQYF. The DNA of the CDR3 is TGTGCCAGTAGTAGAACTGGGACTAGCGGGACCCAAGAGACCCAGTACTTC.